This T cell receptor (beta chain) is drawn from a study of STAT5B mutations in CD4+ large granular lymphocyte leukemia. General study points: 8/27 top patient clones versus 2/35 control clones were TRBV06-family.

Germline CDR1 reads SGHVS; CDR2 reads FQNEAQ. CDR3 length: 15 residues. Trimming removed 4 bases from V and 10 bases from J; junction bases left unmatched: 7. Notes on this clone: Antigen: not known.

Sequencing used immunoSEQ multiplex PCR; TCRdb keeps in-frame clones, though not all of them. The repertoire consists of approximately 32,000 clones, with roughly 71% occurring once and the leading ten covering about 3%. The receptor was derived from a human donor in good health. J is TRBJ1-6 and V is TRBV7-8, with 10 bases matching TRBD1. The sequencing sample was made of CD4+ T cells from blood buffy coats. The CDR3 nucleotides read TGTGCCAGCAGCTGGGGGACAGGGGCCTTCTCACCCCTCCACTTT. Protein sequence: CASSWGTGAFSPLHF.